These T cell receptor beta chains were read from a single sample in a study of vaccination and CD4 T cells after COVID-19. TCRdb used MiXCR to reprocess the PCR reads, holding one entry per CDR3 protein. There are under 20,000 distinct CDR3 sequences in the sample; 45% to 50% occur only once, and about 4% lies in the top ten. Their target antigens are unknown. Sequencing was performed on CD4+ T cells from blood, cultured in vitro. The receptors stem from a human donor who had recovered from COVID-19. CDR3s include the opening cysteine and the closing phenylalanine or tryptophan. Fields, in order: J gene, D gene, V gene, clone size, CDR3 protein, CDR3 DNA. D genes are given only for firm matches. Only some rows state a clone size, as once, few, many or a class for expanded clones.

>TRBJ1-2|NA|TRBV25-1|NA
CASSEPANYGYTF
TGTGCCAGCAGTGAACCGGCTAACTATGGCTACACCTTC
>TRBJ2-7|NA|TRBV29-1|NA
CSVMVTYEQYF
TGCAGCGTTATGGTAACCTACGAGCAGTACTTC
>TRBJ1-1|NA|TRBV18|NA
CASSPRQTGTEAFF
TGTGCCAGCTCACCACGACAGACTGGCACTGAAGCTTTCTTT
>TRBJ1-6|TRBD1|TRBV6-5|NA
CASSSNSDRVGSPLHF
TGTGCCAGCAGTTCGAATTCGGACAGGGTAGGGTCACCCCTCCACTTT
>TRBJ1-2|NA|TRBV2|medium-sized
CASSNGRGYGYTF
TGTGCCAGCAGTAATGGACGGGGCTATGGCTACACCTTC
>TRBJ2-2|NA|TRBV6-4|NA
CASSAGFYTGELFF
TGTGCCAGCAGTGCGGGCTTCTACACCGGGGAGCTGTTTTTT
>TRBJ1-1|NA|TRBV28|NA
CASSLDVQGSEAFF
TGTGCCAGCAGTTTAGACGTACAGGGTTCTGAAGCTTTCTTT
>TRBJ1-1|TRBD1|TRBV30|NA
CAWSVGTGGSAFF
TGTGCCTGGAGTGTAGGGACAGGGGGGTCGGCTTTCTTT
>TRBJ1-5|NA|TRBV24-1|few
CATSDPLGPQHF
TGTGCCACCAGTGATCCCCTAGGGCCCCAGCATTTT
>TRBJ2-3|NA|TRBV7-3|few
CASSLTGLTDTQYF
TGTGCCAGCAGCTTGACAGGACTCACAGATACGCAGTATTTT
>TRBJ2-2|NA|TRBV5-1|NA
CASSLDGGAGELFF
TGCGCCAGCAGCTTGGACGGCGGGGCCGGGGAGCTGTTTTTT
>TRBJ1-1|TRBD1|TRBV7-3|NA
CASSLLGGRNTEAFF
TGTGCCAGCAGCTTATTAGGGGGCAGGAACACTGAAGCTTTCTTT
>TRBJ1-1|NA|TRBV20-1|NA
CSALDLLVRAEAFF
TGCAGTGCTCTAGATCTCTTAGTGAGGGCCGAAGCTTTCTTT
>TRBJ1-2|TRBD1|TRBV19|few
CASSMSLRTGPTTNYGYTF
TGTGCCAGTAGTATGTCGCTCCGGACAGGCCCCACCACTAACTATGGCTACACCTTC
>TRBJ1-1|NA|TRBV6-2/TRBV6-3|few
CASSYIQPGNTEAFF
TGTGCCAGCAGTTACATTCAGCCGGGGAACACTGAAGCTTTCTTT
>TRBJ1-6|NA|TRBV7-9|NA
CASTPFEANSPLHF
TGTGCCAGCACGCCATTTGAAGCCAATTCACCCCTCCACTTT
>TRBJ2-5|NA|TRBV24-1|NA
CATSDRTHVGETQYF
TGTGCCACCAGTGATAGGACCCACGTTGGAGAGACCCAGTACTTC
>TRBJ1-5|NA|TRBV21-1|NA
CASSKAGTNQPQHF
TGTGCCAGCAGCAAAGCGGGCACGAATCAGCCCCAGCATTTT
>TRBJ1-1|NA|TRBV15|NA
CATSRGGTNTEAFF
TGTGCCACCAGCAGAGGGGGGACAAACACTGAAGCTTTCTTT
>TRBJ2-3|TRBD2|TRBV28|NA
CASSLASGSTDTQYF
TGTGCCAGCAGTTTAGCTAGCGGGAGCACAGATACGCAGTATTTT
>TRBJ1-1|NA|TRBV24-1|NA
CATSDLSSTEAFF
TGTGCCACCAGTGATTTGTCAAGCACTGAAGCTTTCTTT
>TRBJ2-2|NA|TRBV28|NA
CASRLNTGELFF
TGTGCCAGCAGGCTGAACACCGGGGAGCTGTTTTTT
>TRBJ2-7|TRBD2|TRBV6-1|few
CASTKGTSGTSYEQYF
TGTGCCAGCACCAAGGGGACTAGCGGGACCTCCTACGAGCAGTACTTC
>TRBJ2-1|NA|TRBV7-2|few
CASSVVGNEQFF
TGTGCCAGCAGCGTTGTAGGCAATGAGCAGTTCTTC
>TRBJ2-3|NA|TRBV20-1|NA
CSGRGVADRSTDTQYF
TGCAGCGGCCGAGGGGTGGCCGACAGGAGCACAGATACGCAGTATTTT
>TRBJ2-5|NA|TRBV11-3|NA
CASSFQTQETQYF
TGTGCCAGCAGCTTCCAGACCCAAGAGACCCAGTACTTC
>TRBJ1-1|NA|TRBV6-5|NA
CASSYAGEAFF
TGTGCCAGCAGTTACGCTGGGGAAGCTTTCTTT